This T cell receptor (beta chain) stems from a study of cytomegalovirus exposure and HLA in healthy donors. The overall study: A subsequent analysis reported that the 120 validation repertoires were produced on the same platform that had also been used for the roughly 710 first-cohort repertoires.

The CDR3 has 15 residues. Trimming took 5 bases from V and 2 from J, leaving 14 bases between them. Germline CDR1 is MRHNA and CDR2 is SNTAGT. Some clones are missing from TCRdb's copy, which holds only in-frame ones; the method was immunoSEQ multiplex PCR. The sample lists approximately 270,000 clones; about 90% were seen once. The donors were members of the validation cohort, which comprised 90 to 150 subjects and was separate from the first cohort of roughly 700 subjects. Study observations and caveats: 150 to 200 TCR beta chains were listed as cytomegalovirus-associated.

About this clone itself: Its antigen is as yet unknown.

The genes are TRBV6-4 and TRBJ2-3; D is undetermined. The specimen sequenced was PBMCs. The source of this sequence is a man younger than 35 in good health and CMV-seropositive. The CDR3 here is CASSKQWTPTDTQYF. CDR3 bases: TGTGCCAGCAGTAAACAGTGGACGCCCACAGATACGCAGTATTTT.